The clone carrying this T cell receptor beta chain occurred a few times. Its antigen is as yet unknown. MiXCR, run by TCRdb on the reads, gives a single entry per CDR3 protein. Found here are about a million distinct CDR3 sequences, around 32% of them singletons; the top ten hold around 15%. CDR1 is SEHNR and CDR2 is FQNEAQ in the germline V gene (reference sequence). V lost 8 bases, J lost 6 bases, and 11 bases lay in between. The CDR3 consists of 12 residues. The data stem from a study of T cell repertoires in cytomegalovirus infection. Study-wide results and limits: Summed frequency of shared TCR beta families picked out CMV carriers who also had the relevant HLA. The ex vivo response was dominated by HLA-C-restricted CMV-specific TCR beta clonotypes.

The sample in question was cultured CD8+ T cells from PBMCs, obtained from culture after CMV antigen stimulation. The sequence was obtained from a human donor in good health (CMV status not recorded). Some clones in this sample may be carry-over from other donors' samples. The genes are TRBV7-9 and TRBJ2-1; D might be TRBD1 (6 bases). CDR3 bases: TGTGCCAGCGCCCGACAGGTCAATGAGCAGTTCTTC. It specifies CASARQVNEQFF.